This T cell receptor (beta chain) came from a study of persistence of HIV-infected CD4 T cells. Across the study: Blood samples, up to roughly 200 mL, came from multiple time points, except a couple of leukapheresis donors sampled once.

Note on this clone: Its specificity is not known.

Germline-derived CDR1 and CDR2 are SGHRS and YFSETQ. This CDR3 spans 14 amino acids. V was pared by 2 bases and J by 8 bases, with 6 bases of the junction left unmatched. Sequencing used immunoSEQ version 4 in survey mode. TCRdb's table, derived via immunoSEQ multiplex PCR, lists solely in-frame clones and lacks some. The table records fewer than 45,000 clones, 88% of them present only once. Nonspecific anti-CD3/anti-CD28 bead stimulation represents the broad CD4+ T cell repertoire. Sorting of responding CD4+ T cells relied on upregulated CD40 ligand together with CD69. This TCR was recovered from an adult woman with HIV who was CMV-seropositive. This specimen was CD4+ T cells sorted from PBMCs after approximately 19-hour stimulation, taken from a patient who received antiretroviral therapy. The J gene is TRBJ1-4, the V gene TRBV5-1; TRBD1 agrees at 7 bases. The DNA for the CDR3 is TGCGCCAGCAGCTTAAGGGGGCAGGTAGAAAAACTGTTTTTT. Protein product: CASSLRGQVEKLFF.